This T cell receptor beta chain derives from a study of cytomegalovirus exposure and HLA in healthy donors. Concerning this clone: Its antigen is unknown.

Whole-study results and caveats: There were three CMV-associated chains whose specificity for CMV antigens was confirmed in vitro. When presence/absence was analysed, sequencing depth was taken to be roughly uniform across donors.

V was shortened by 4 bases and J by 1 base, with 23 bases between the two germline ends. This CDR3 has 18 amino acids. Germline lookup yields CDR1 SEHNR and CDR2 FQNEAQ (reference sequence). PCR employed 60 Vbeta and 13 Jbeta primers. Repertoires were generated with immunoSEQ multiplex PCR, while TCRdb's copy carries only in-frame clones and drops some. The sample holds 180,000 or so clones; around 80% are singletons and the top ten take under 6%. The specimen sequenced was PBMCs. The clonotype originates from a woman between 45 and 60 years old in good health and CMV-seropositive. The rearrangement uses TRBV7-9 and TRBJ2-7, with TRBD2 as a possible D gene (6 bases). In nucleotides, the CDR3 is TGTGCCAGCAGCTCCCCACGTGATGGGGGAGGAGTTTCCTACGAGCAGTACTTC. Its translation is CASSSPRDGGGVSYEQYF.